Listed below are T cell receptor beta chains from one sample, sequenced in a study of T cell responses to AZD1222 COVID-19 vaccine. Clones were sequenced by immunoSEQ multiplex PCR, and TCRdb holds only the in-frame ones, with some missing. Of 150,000 to 200,000 clones in the sample, approximately 89% were seen once. The material sequenced was peripheral blood, taken 28 days after the second AZD1222 dose. Every receptor here comes from an adult who received the AZD1222 COVID-19 vaccine. Each CDR3 is given with its conserved first and last residue. The D gene is left open where the match is weak.

j_call: TRBJ2-1; v_call: TRBV11-2; d_call: TRBD2; cdr3_aa: CASSSGLSGISNEQFF; cdr3_nt: TGTGCCAGCAGCTCCGGACTTAGCGGGATTAGTAATGAGCAGTTCTTC
j_call: TRBJ1-1; v_call: TRBV7-9; d_call: -; cdr3_aa: CASSPVRAQTEAFF; cdr3_nt: TGTGCCAGCAGCCCAGTCAGGGCCCAGACTGAAGCTTTCTTT
j_call: TRBJ2-1; v_call: TRBV21-1; d_call: -; cdr3_aa: CASSKARETHNEQFF; cdr3_nt: TGTGCCAGCAGCAAAGCCAGGGAGACTCACAATGAGCAGTTCTTC
j_call: TRBJ2-1; v_call: TRBV6-6; d_call: -; cdr3_aa: CASKLSQNEQFF; cdr3_nt: TGTGCCAGCAAACTTAGCCAGAATGAGCAGTTCTTC
j_call: TRBJ1-2; v_call: TRBV29-1; d_call: TRBD1; cdr3_aa: CSVGTGDGYTF; cdr3_nt: TGCAGCGTTGGGACAGGGGATGGCTACACCTTC
j_call: TRBJ2-1; v_call: TRBV4-1; d_call: TRBD1; cdr3_aa: CASSQGDRNSYNEQFF; cdr3_nt: TGCGCCAGCAGCCAAGGGGACAGGAACTCCTACAATGAGCAGTTCTTC
j_call: TRBJ1-4; v_call: TRBV6-2/TRBV6-3; d_call: -; cdr3_aa: CASSHGSGKLFF; cdr3_nt: TGTGCCAGCAGCCACGGGTCAGGAAAACTGTTTTTT
j_call: TRBJ1-5; v_call: TRBV27; d_call: TRBD1; cdr3_aa: CASSSTGGWGQPQHF; cdr3_nt: TGTGCCAGCAGTTCCACAGGGGGATGGGGTCAGCCCCAGCATTTT
j_call: TRBJ2-5; v_call: TRBV2; d_call: TRBD1; cdr3_aa: CASSKDRGYQETQYF; cdr3_nt: TGTGCCAGCAGTAAGGACAGGGGGTACCAAGAGACCCAGTACTTC
j_call: TRBJ1-1; v_call: TRBV19; d_call: -; cdr3_aa: CASSLLWGNTEAFF; cdr3_nt: TGTGCCAGTAGTCTCCTCTGGGGGAACACTGAAGCTTTCTTT
j_call: TRBJ2-5; v_call: TRBV7-9; d_call: -; cdr3_aa: CASSLSTGGWETQYF; cdr3_nt: TGTGCCAGCAGCTTATCTACAGGAGGATGGGAGACCCAGTACTTC
j_call: TRBJ2-1; v_call: TRBV11-2; d_call: -; cdr3_aa: CASSPTGSRFYNEQFF; cdr3_nt: TGTGCCAGCAGCCCAACAGGGAGTCGGTTCTACAATGAGCAGTTCTTC
j_call: TRBJ2-7; v_call: TRBV11-1; d_call: TRBD1; cdr3_aa: CASSSGQGLYEQYF; cdr3_nt: TGTGCCAGCAGCTCGGGACAGGGGTTATACGAGCAGTACTTC
j_call: TRBJ2-7; v_call: TRBV6-2/TRBV6-3; d_call: TRBD2; cdr3_aa: CASSYVAGYEQYF; cdr3_nt: TGTGCCAGCAGTTACGTAGCGGGCTACGAGCAGTACTTC